These 27 T cell receptor beta chains originate from one sample sequenced in a study of cytomegalovirus exposure and HLA in healthy donors. PCR was performed using 60 Vbeta and 13 Jbeta primers. Method: immunoSEQ multiplex PCR; TCRdb's copy keeps in-frame clones and lacks some. The sample carries about 140,000 clones, roughly 74% recorded once. The sequenced sample consisted of PBMCs. Source of these receptors: a man aged 35-49 years in good health and CMV-seronegative.

This clone was counted many times. V usage is TRBV6-6 and J usage is TRBJ2-7; D possibly corresponds to TRBD1 (6 bases). Trimming took 8 bases from V and 5 from J, leaving 16 bases between them. Germline V gene data show CDR1 as MNHNY and CDR2 as SVGAGI (reference sequence). The length of the CDR3 is 13 residues. CDR3 bases: TGTGCCAGCGGGGATACAGGGTACCACGAGCAGTACTTC. The encoded protein is CASGDTGYHEQYF.

V usage is TRBV4-2 and J usage is TRBJ2-3; the match to TRBD2 covers 9 bases. CDR1 and CDR2 from the germline V gene are LGHNA and YNFKEQ. After removal of 0 bases from V and 1 base from J, the junction contained 14 bases not matched to a gene. This CDR3 is built from 20 residues. The CDR3: CASSQDGGQRGATGTDTQYF. The DNA of the CDR3 is TGTGCCAGCAGCCAAGATGGGGGACAGCGGGGGGCGACTGGCACAGATACGCAGTATTTT.

V usage is TRBV19 and J usage is TRBJ1-4; unclear D gene. Per the germline V gene, CDR1 is LNHDA and CDR2 is SQIVND (reference sequence). CDR3 length: 14 amino acids. The ends were cut back, 6 bases at V and 6 bases at J, with 14 bases in the middle. In DNA, the CDR3 is TGTGCCAGTAGCACCCGGGCGGGCGATGAAAAACTGTTTTTT. It is translated as CASSTRAGDEKLFF.

The rearrangement links TRBV9 to TRBJ1-1; 10 bases map to TRBD1. The germline CDR1 and CDR2 sequences are SGDLS and YYNGEE. The CDR3 spans 17 residues. V was pared by 3 bases and J by 4 bases, with 12 bases of the junction left unmatched. The CDR3 spells CASSARTGGFVGTEAFF. The CDR3 nucleotides read TGTGCCAGCAGCGCGCGGACAGGGGGGTTTGTTGGCACTGAAGCTTTCTTT.

This chain links TRBV7-8 with TRBJ1-6; possibly TRBD1 for D (6 bases). The CDR3 contains 17 residues. The germline V and J ends were trimmed by 2 bases and 7 bases, with 18 bases remaining between them. From germline, CDR1 is SGHVS and CDR2 FQNEAQ. The CDR3 nucleotides are TGTGCCAGCAGCTTACCACGCCTATCGGGGGGCAATTCACCCCTCCACTTT. It codes for CASSLPRLSGGNSPLHF.

This chain connects TRBV7-2 to TRBJ2-3, with a possible D match to TRBD1 (5 bases). This CDR3 region has 15 residues. CDR1 and CDR2 (germline): SGHTA, FQGNSA. Trimming took off 5 bases at V and 4 bases at J, with 16 bases between the two ends. This chain's CDR3 is CASSAWTSPADTQYF. The CDR3 DNA follows: TGTGCCAGCAGCGCTTGGACATCCCCCGCAGATACGCAGTATTTT.

The rearrangement links TRBV19 to TRBJ1-1, with D unresolved. Germline V CDR1 and CDR2: LNHDA, SQIVND (reference sequence). The CDR3 consists of 13 residues. Trimming shortened V by 1 base and J by 4 bases, and 7 bases separated the two germline ends. The DNA for the CDR3 is TGTGCCAGTAGTATAGGGAGATTCACTGAAGCTTTCTTT. This encodes CASSIGRFTEAFF.

The gene calls are TRBV5-6 and TRBJ2-1; D perhaps matches TRBD1 (5 bases). V gave up 2 bases and J gave up 10 bases, with 10 bases separating them. CDR1 is SGHDT, CDR2 YYEEEE, per germline. This CDR3 contains 12 residues. The CDR3 is CASSFGAGEQFF. The CDR3, as DNA: TGTGCCAGCAGCTTTGGGGCAGGGGAGCAGTTCTTC.

The rearrangement uses TRBV9 and TRBJ2-7, with 8 bases identical to TRBD2. CDR1 SGDLS and CDR2 YYNGEE come from the germline V gene. V gave up 4 bases and J gave up 3 bases; unmatched junction bases: 9. CDR3 length: 15 residues. The CDR3 nucleotides are TGTGCCAGCAGCCCCGTCGGGGGGGCCGACTACGAGCAGTACTTC. This sequence encodes CASSPVGGADYEQYF.

A few counts support this clone. The chain combines TRBV2 with TRBJ2-1, with a possible D match to TRBD1 (5 bases). Germline V gives CDR1 SNHLY, CDR2 FYNNEI. CDR3 length: 12 residues. With 4 bases removed from V and 7 bases from J, the gap between germline ends came to 8 bases. CDR3 in DNA: TGTGCCAGCAGTGTGCAGGGTAATGAGCAGTTCTTC. Its protein is CASSVQGNEQFF.

The genes are TRBV9 and TRBJ1-1, with D possibly matching TRBD1 (6 bases). The germline V and J ends were trimmed by 3 bases and 1 base, with 13 bases remaining between them. Per the germline V gene, CDR1 is SGDLS and CDR2 is YYNGEE. CDR3 length: 15 residues. The CDR3 spells CASSAGPTGNTEAFF. CDR3 DNA sequence: TGTGCCAGCAGCGCGGGACCGACAGGGAACACTGAAGCTTTCTTT.

The chain recombines TRBV2 with TRBJ2-3; D is possibly TRBD2 (7 bases). Germline CDR1 and CDR2: SNHLY and FYNNEI. V was pared by 6 bases and J by 1 base, with 14 bases between. This CDR3 is built from 15 residues. For the CDR3, the DNA is TGTGCCAGCAGCATCGGGGGGCTGGGCACAGATACGCAGTATTTT. Translation: CASSIGGLGTDTQYF.

This clone was detected only once. The rearrangement joins TRBV9 to TRBJ1-2; D is possibly TRBD1 (5 bases). Germline V gene lookup returns CDR1 SGDLS and CDR2 YYNGEE. CDR3 length equals 14 residues. V dropped 0 bases and J dropped 1 base, with 7 bases sitting between them. The CDR3 nucleotides read TGTGCCAGCAGCGTAGACAGGAGTAACTATGGCTACACCTTC. Protein: CASSVDRSNYGYTF.

This clone was observed once. V is TRBV7-9 and J is TRBJ2-3; 10 bases fit TRBD2. Germline CDR1 is SEHNR and CDR2 is FQNEAQ (reference sequence). The J segment lost 5 bases and the V segment lost 4 bases, leaving 6 bases of the junction unmatched. The CDR3 spans 15 residues. The CDR3 sequence is CASSSSGGAIDTQYF. Written as DNA, the CDR3 is TGTGCCAGCAGCTCGAGCGGGGGGGCAATAGATACGCAGTATTTT.

J is TRBJ1-2 and V is TRBV6-5; 9 bases are shared with TRBD1. The CDR3 length is 15 residues. Trimming removed 4 bases from V and 7 bases from J; junction bases left unmatched: 10. Per germline, CDR1 MNHEY and CDR2 SVGAGI. The CDR3 coding sequence is TGTGCCAGCAGTTTACCCGGGACAGGGTTTATTGGCTACACCTTC. It yields the protein CASSLPGTGFIGYTF.

This clone was picked up a small number of times. This rearrangement joins TRBV5-1 to TRBJ2-7, with a tentative D call TRBD1 (6 bases). Trimming stripped 3 bases from V and 1 base from J, with 14 bases between. Germline loops: CDR1 SGHRS, CDR2 YFSETQ. This CDR3 region has 15 residues. CDR3: CASSWLTGYSYEQYF. The CDR3, as DNA: TGCGCCAGCAGCTGGCTGACAGGATATTCCTACGAGCAGTACTTC.

This clone came up a few times. The chain links TRBV28 to TRBJ1-5; D ambiguous. This CDR3 contains 12 residues. Germline-derived CDR1 and CDR2 are MDHEN and SYDVKM. V lost 8 bases to trimming and J lost 1 base, with 6 bases between them. This CDR3 reads CASGSSNQPQHF. DNA of the CDR3: TGTGCCAGCGGTAGCAGCAATCAGCCCCAGCATTTT.

The V gene is TRBV13, the J gene TRBJ2-7; D perhaps matches TRBD1 (5 bases). Trimming left V 5 bases short and J 2 bases short, with 10 bases between. This CDR3 region has 13 residues. Looked up from germline, CDR1 is PRHDT and CDR2 is FYEKMQ (reference sequence). The CDR3 reads CASSGAGTYEQYF. CDR3 in DNA: TGTGCCAGCAGCGGGGCAGGGACCTACGAGCAGTACTTC.

The chain joins TRBV11-2 to TRBJ1-1, with no clear D. The CDR3 is made up of 13 amino acids. V lost 4 bases, J lost 5 bases, and 11 bases lay in between. Germline assignment: CDR1 SGHAT and CDR2 FQNNGV. The CDR3 DNA follows: TGTGCCAGCAGCTCAGGCTACGGAACTGAAGCTTTCTTT. Protein sequence: CASSSGYGTEAFF.

The chain joins TRBV18 to TRBJ2-3; 10 nucleotides agree with TRBD2. After removal of 6 bases from V and 0 bases from J, the junction contained 12 bases not matched to a gene. Looked up from germline, CDR1 is KGHSH and CDR2 is LQKENI. The CDR3 length is 18 residues. As DNA, the CDR3 is TGTGCCAGCTCGGACACTAGCGGGGCCAGTTCTAGCACAGATACGCAGTATTTT. Amino acid sequence: CASSDTSGASSSTDTQYF.

The CDR3 bases are TGTGCCAGCAGTTTATCTCAAGAGACCCAGTACTTC. Its translation: CASSLSQETQYF. J is TRBJ2-5 and V is TRBV28; no firm D call. In germline, CDR1 is MDHEN, CDR2 SYDVKM. V lost 1 base to trimming and J lost 2 bases, with 2 bases between them. The CDR3 consists of 12 residues. Looking up the rest from reference TRBV28 and TRBJ2-5 gives the full variable domain: DVKVTQSSRYLVKRTGEKVFLECVQDMDHENMFWYRQDPGLGLRLIYFSYDVKMKEKGDIPEGYSVSREKKERFSLILESASTNQTSMYLCASSLSQETQYFGPGTRLLVL.

This chain links TRBV5-1 with TRBJ2-1; possibly TRBD1 for D (5 bases). With 0 bases removed from V and 3 bases from J, the gap between germline ends came to 7 bases. Per germline, CDR1 SGHRS and CDR2 YFSETQ. The CDR3 contains 14 residues. DNA of the CDR3: TGCGCCAGCAGCTTGGAAAGGGGCTACAATGAGCAGTTCTTC. It encodes CASSLERGYNEQFF.

The rearrangement uses TRBV6-5 and TRBJ1-2; 7 positions match TRBD1. Germline CDR1 and CDR2: MNHEY and SVGAGI. The ends lost 5 bases at V and 8 bases at J; junction bases unmatched: 5. The CDR3 has 12 residues. The CDR3, as DNA: TGTGCCAGCAGTCCCGACAGGGAAGGCTACACCTTC. Encoded protein: CASSPDREGYTF.

The chain couples TRBV5-1 to TRBJ1-1; 7 bases are a match to TRBD1. CDR1 is SGHRS and CDR2 is YFSETQ in the germline V gene. The ends lost 1 base at V and 4 bases at J; junction bases unmatched: 10. This CDR3 has 16 amino acids. In DNA form, the CDR3 reads TGCGCCAGCAGCTTGACTGTCCCAGGGGGGAGCACTGAAGCTTTCTTT. Amino acids: CASSLTVPGGSTEAFF.

The chain carries TRBV7-9 and TRBJ2-7, with D tentatively TRBD1 (8 bases). The CDR3 totals 17 residues. Per germline, CDR1 SEHNR and CDR2 FQNEAQ (reference sequence). V was trimmed by 5 bases and J by 3 bases, leaving 23 bases between them. CDR3 sequence: CASSPTGGGNSSYEQYF. For the CDR3, the DNA is TGTGCCAGCAGCCCAACAGGGGGGGGTAATTCAAGCTACGAGCAGTACTTC.

The chain employs TRBV28 and TRBJ2-7, with D maybe TRBD2 (6 bases). This CDR3 contains 16 residues. CDR1 MDHEN and CDR2 SYDVKM come from the germline V gene. V lost 5 bases and J 1 base, leaving 18 bases between the germline ends. This CDR3 is CASSPRRGVLSYEQYF. CDR3 in DNA: TGTGCCAGCAGTCCCCGGCGGGGCGTATTATCCTACGAGCAGTACTTC.

With respect to this clone: Distinct nucleotide sequences in the sample also encode this CDR3. The chain recombines TRBV5-1 with TRBJ1-3; D is unresolved. V was cut by 4 bases and J by 2 bases, with 10 bases left in between. CDR3 length: 14 amino acids. Germline assignment: CDR1 SGHRS and CDR2 YFSETQ. As DNA, the CDR3 is TGCGCCAGCAGCCGGGAAGCAACTGGAAACACCATATATTTT. Its translation: CASSREATGNTIYF.